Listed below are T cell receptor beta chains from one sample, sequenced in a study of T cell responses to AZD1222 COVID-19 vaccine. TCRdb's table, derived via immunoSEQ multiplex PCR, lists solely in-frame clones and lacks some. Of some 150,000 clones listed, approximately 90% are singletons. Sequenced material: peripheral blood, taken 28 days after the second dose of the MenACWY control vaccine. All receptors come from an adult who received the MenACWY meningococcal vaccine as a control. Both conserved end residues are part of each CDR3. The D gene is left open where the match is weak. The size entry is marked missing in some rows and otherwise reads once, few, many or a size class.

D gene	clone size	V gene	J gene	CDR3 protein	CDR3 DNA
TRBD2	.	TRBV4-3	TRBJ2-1	CASSQAPGQGPAGTPYNEQFF	TGCGCCAGCAGCCAGGCCCCGGGCCAGGGACCAGCGGGAACCCCATACAATGAGCAGTTCTTC
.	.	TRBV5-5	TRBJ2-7	CASSSAGRDSYEQYF	TGTGCCAGCAGCTCCGCGGGACGGGACAGTTACGAGCAGTACTTC
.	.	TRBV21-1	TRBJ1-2	CASRQTGTANYGYTF	TGTGCCAGCAGACAAACCGGGACAGCTAACTATGGCTACACCTTC
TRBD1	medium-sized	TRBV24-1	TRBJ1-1	CATSPGTGSDTEAFF	TGTGCCACCAGCCCCGGGACAGGCAGTGACACTGAAGCTTTCTTT
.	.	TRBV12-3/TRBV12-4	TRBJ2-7	CASSLQRNYEQYF	TGTGCCAGCAGTTTACAGCGGAACTACGAGCAGTACTTC
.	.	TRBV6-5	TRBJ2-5	CASSYSRETQYF	TGTGCCAGCAGTTACTCGAGAGAGACCCAGTACTTC
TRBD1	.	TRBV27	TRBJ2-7	CASSQGTAYEQYF	TGTGCCAGCAGTCAGGGGACAGCTTACGAGCAGTACTTC
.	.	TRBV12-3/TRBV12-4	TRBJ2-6	CASSYSGANVLTF	TGTGCCAGCAGTTATTCTGGGGCCAACGTCCTGACTTTC
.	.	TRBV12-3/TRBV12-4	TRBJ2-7	CASTRDTNEQYF	TGTGCCAGCACCAGAGACACCAACGAGCAGTACTTC
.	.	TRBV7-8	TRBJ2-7	CASSPLSSGNEQYF	TGTGCCAGCAGCCCCCTTAGCAGTGGTAACGAGCAGTACTTC
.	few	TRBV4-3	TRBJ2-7	CASSQEPQFQGYYEQYF	TGCGCCAGCAGCCAAGAGCCCCAGTTCCAGGGGTACTACGAGCAGTACTTC
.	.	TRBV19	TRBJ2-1	CASSISPAYNEQFF	TGTGCCAGTAGTATTTCCCCAGCCTACAATGAGCAGTTCTTC
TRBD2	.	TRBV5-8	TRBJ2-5	CASSLYLGAGAVAQYF	TGTGCCAGCAGCTTGTATTTAGGAGCGGGAGCCGTGGCCCAGTACTTC
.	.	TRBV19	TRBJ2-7	CASRFRRNGAYEQYF	TGTGCCAGTAGGTTCCGGAGGAATGGGGCCTACGAGCAGTACTTC
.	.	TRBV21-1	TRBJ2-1	CASSKVRDRDWNEQFF	TGTGCCAGCAGCAAAGTCCGGGACAGGGACTGGAATGAGCAGTTCTTC
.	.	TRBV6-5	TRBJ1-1	CASKVTGWKDTEAFF	TGTGCCAGCAAGGTGACGGGGTGGAAGGACACTGAAGCTTTCTTT
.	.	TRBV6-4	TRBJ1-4	CASFWWAGRATNEKLFF	TGTGCCAGCTTTTGGTGGGCAGGAAGGGCAACTAATGAAAAACTGTTTTTT
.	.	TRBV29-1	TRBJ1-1	CSVGRAGSTEAFF	TGCAGCGTTGGCAGGGCAGGAAGCACTGAAGCTTTCTTT
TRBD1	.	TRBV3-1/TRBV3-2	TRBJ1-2	CASSQGTGDYGYTF	TGTGCCAGCAGCCAAGGTACAGGGGACTATGGCTACACCTTC
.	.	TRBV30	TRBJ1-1	CASFLNTEAFF	TGTGCCTCTTTTTTGAACACTGAAGCTTTCTTT
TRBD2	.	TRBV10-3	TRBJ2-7	CAISDPGLAGGKSSYEQYF	TGTGCCATCAGTGACCCGGGACTAGCGGGAGGAAAAAGCTCCTACGAGCAGTACTTC
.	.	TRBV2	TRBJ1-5	CASSAVRAINQPQHF	TGTGCCAGCAGTGCTGTCAGGGCTATCAATCAGCCCCAGCATTTT
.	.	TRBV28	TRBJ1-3	CASTRGAGDSGNTIYF	TGTGCCAGCACCCGGGGGGCAGGAGACTCTGGAAACACCATATATTTT
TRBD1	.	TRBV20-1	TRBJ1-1	CSASQGAGTEAFF	TGCAGTGCTAGTCAGGGGGCTGGTACTGAAGCTTTCTTT
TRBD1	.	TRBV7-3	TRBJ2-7	CASSPDRGSEQYF	TGTGCCAGCAGCCCCGACAGGGGGAGTGAGCAGTACTTC
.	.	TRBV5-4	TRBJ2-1	CASSLSLHEQFF	TGTGCCAGCAGCTTAAGCCTCCATGAGCAGTTCTTC
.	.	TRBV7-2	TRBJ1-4	CASSLFGEKLFF	TGTGCCAGCAGCTTATTTGGTGAAAAACTGTTTTTT
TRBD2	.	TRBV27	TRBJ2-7	CASMPAGGPLSAQYF	TGTGCCAGCATGCCAGCGGGAGGGCCGCTCTCTGCGCAGTACTTC
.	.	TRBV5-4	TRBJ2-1	CASSLVPLTGNEQFF	TGTGCCAGCAGCTTGGTACCCTTAACGGGTAATGAGCAGTTCTTC
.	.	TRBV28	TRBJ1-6	CASSFNRRTPLHF	TGTGCCAGCAGTTTTAACAGACGGACACCCCTCCACTTT
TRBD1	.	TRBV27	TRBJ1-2	CASSPGQGGGYTF	TGTGCCAGCAGTCCCGGACAGGGCGGGGGCTACACCTTC